These 10 T cell receptor beta chains originate from one sample sequenced in a study of early stage breast cancer tumors. Assay: immunoSEQ multiplex PCR; the TCRdb copy retains only in-frame clones and omits some. The data hold about 41,000 clones, with approximately 72% observed a single time. The sequenced material came from blood. The origin of the receptors is a person aged 50-59 years with breast cancer.

The chain couples TRBV30 to TRBJ2-5; 8 bases agree with TRBD1. The germline V gene has CDR1 GTSNPN and CDR2 SVGIG (reference sequence). The CDR3 is 14 residues long. The junction had 9 bases not matched to a gene; V was cut back by 3 bases and J by 6 bases. CDR3 sequence: CAWSPTGVRKTQYF. Here the CDR3 DNA reads TGTGCCTGGAGCCCGACAGGGGTTCGGAAGACCCAGTACTTC. Complete variable domain (other parts from reference TRBV30 and TRBJ2-5): SQTIHQWPATLVQPVGSPLSLECTVEGTSNPNLYWYRQAAGRGLQLLFYSVGIGQISSEVPQNLSASRPQDRQFILSSKKLLLSDSGFYLCAWSPTGVRKTQYFGPGTRLLVL.

The V gene is TRBV11-3, the J gene TRBJ1-3; TRBD1 is a possible D gene (5 bases). Germline V gene lookup returns CDR1 SGHNT and CDR2 YENEEA. Trimming left V 5 bases short and J 0 bases short, with 11 bases between. CDR3 length equals 15 residues. CDR3 sequence: CASSADSNSGNTIYF. CDR3 nucleotides: TGTGCCAGCAGCGCCGACAGTAACTCTGGAAACACCATATATTTT.

This chain connects TRBV13 to TRBJ2-7; D is perhaps TRBD2 (5 bases). Per germline, CDR1 PRHDT and CDR2 FYEKMQ (reference sequence). The V gene lost 5 bases and the J gene lost 1 base, with 12 bases spanning the gap. The CDR3 extends over 14 amino acids. The CDR3 here is CASSLRRDSYEQYF. The CDR3 region has the DNA TGTGCCAGCAGCCTAAGACGGGATTCCTACGAGCAGTACTTC.

This clone was seen a few times. The CDR3 DNA reads as TGCGCCAGCAGCCAAAGTTGGCAGAACACTGAAGCTTTCTTT. It specifies CASSQSWQNTEAFF. V usage is TRBV4-3 and J usage is TRBJ1-1, with no clear D. The CDR3 is made up of 14 amino acids. The germline V gene has CDR1 LGHNA and CDR2 YSLEER. Between the trimmed V and J ends, which lost 2 bases and 1 base, there was a span of 8 bases.

The chain is built from TRBV10-3 and TRBJ1-1; 7 bases agree with TRBD1. CDR3 length: 14 residues. Losses at the gene ends were 6 bases for V and 0 bases for J; bases not matched to a gene: 4. In germline, CDR1 is ENHRY, CDR2 SYGVKD. The CDR3 DNA sequence: TGTGCCATCAGCCCGGGACAGATGAACACTGAAGCTTTCTTT. It specifies CAISPGQMNTEAFF.

The chain couples TRBV2 to TRBJ2-7, with TRBD1 matching over 7 bases. V shed 7 bases and J 2 bases; nucleotides not matched to a gene: 8. This CDR3 region has 14 residues. Germline CDR1 SNHLY, CDR2 FYNNEI. CDR3 in amino acids: CASTRGQGAYEQYF. CDR3 bases: TGTGCCAGCACCAGAGGGCAGGGGGCCTACGAGCAGTACTTC.

V is TRBV28 and J is TRBJ1-1; 8 bases fit TRBD1. The CDR3 sequence is 13 residues long. J was trimmed by 11 bases and V by 5 bases; bases with no gene match: 10. Germline CDR1 reads MDHEN; CDR2 reads SYDVKM. The CDR3 here is CASSPSQGGMAFF. The CDR3 nucleotides are TGTGCCAGCAGTCCCTCACAGGGGGGAATGGCTTTCTTT.

The chain has TRBV4-3 and TRBJ2-5, with 8 bases matching TRBD1. The CDR3 loop spans 18 amino acids. J was trimmed by 2 bases and V by 0 bases; bases with no gene match: 11. CDR1 and CDR2 from the germline V gene are LGHNA and YSLEER. The CDR3 DNA follows: TGCGCCAGCAGCCAAGATAGGAGGGGCGGGACAGGACAAGAGACCCAGTACTTC. Translation: CASSQDRRGGTGQETQYF.

This clone was seen only a few times. The rearrangement links TRBV18 to TRBJ1-1; unclear D gene. This CDR3 spans 12 amino acids. Germline V gives CDR1 KGHSH, CDR2 LQKENI. V was pared by 1 base and J by 4 bases, with 4 bases between. Here the CDR3 DNA reads TGTGCCAGCTCACCACAGCTCACTGAAGCTTTCTTT. Translating it yields CASSPQLTEAFF.

The chain couples TRBV7-2 to TRBJ2-5; 8 bases are shared with TRBD2. Germline lookup yields CDR1 SGHTA and CDR2 FQGNSA. The V gene end was trimmed by 8 bases and the J gene end by 5 bases; junction bases not matched to a gene: 22. The CDR3 sequence is 18 residues long. The CDR3 spells CASGDFREREILGETQYF. The DNA for the CDR3 is TGTGCCAGCGGAGACTTCCGTGAGCGGGAGATCTTGGGGGAGACCCAGTACTTC.